The rows below give T cell receptor beta chains drawn from one sample of a study of shared clonotypes between healthy human individuals. Clones were read by immunoSEQ multiplex PCR, and TCRdb kept only the in-frame ones, dropping some. The table lists nearly 750,000 clones, approximately 72% of them singletons. Sequenced material: memory CD4+ T cells sorted from blood. These receptors all stem from a woman aged 25-40 years in good health. CDR3s leave out the opening cysteine and the closing phenylalanine or tryptophan. A clone size is listed for some rows: how often the clone was seen (once, few, many), or a class if it is expanded.

len: 13; v_gene: TRBV2; j_gene: TRBJ1-2; abundance: .; CDR3aa: ASRAGAGGGYGYT
len: 13; v_gene: TRBV27; j_gene: TRBJ1-1; abundance: .; CDR3aa: ASSLRTGLNTEAF
len: 13; v_gene: TRBV11-2; j_gene: TRBJ2-7; abundance: .; CDR3aa: ASSLVNGPSYEQY
len: 13; v_gene: TRBV2; j_gene: TRBJ1-5; abundance: .; CDR3aa: ASSEERALNQPQH
len: 12; v_gene: TRBV25-1; j_gene: TRBJ1-2; abundance: .; CDR3aa: ASRENGEGHGYT
len: 10; v_gene: TRBV2; j_gene: TRBJ1-4; abundance: once; CDR3aa: ASSGAGEKLF
len: 14; v_gene: TRBV19; j_gene: TRBJ1-1; abundance: many; CDR3aa: ASSIGGTGTNTEAF
len: 9; v_gene: TRBV28; j_gene: TRBJ1-2; abundance: .; CDR3aa: ASSRVSGYT
len: 11; v_gene: TRBV2; j_gene: TRBJ2-7; abundance: .; CDR3aa: ASSERPRDEQY
len: 15; v_gene: TRBV7-6; j_gene: TRBJ1-3; abundance: few; CDR3aa: ASSLAPGTGGGNTIY
len: 11; v_gene: TRBV5-1; j_gene: TRBJ1-1; abundance: many; CDR3aa: ASSSGQTTGAF
len: 12; v_gene: TRBV6-1; j_gene: TRBJ2-3; abundance: many; CDR3aa: ASSDFLSTDTQY
len: 13; v_gene: TRBV7-9; j_gene: TRBJ2-3; abundance: .; CDR3aa: ASSFRAGSTDTQY
len: 11; v_gene: TRBV18; j_gene: TRBJ2-7; abundance: .; CDR3aa: ASSLGQIYEQY
len: 12; v_gene: TRBV7-2; j_gene: TRBJ2-7; abundance: .; CDR3aa: ASSRRRAAYEQY
len: 12; v_gene: TRBV27; j_gene: TRBJ1-4; abundance: few; CDR3aa: ASSLRGLGEKLF
len: 14; v_gene: TRBV6-5; j_gene: TRBJ2-1; abundance: .; CDR3aa: ASSYGRTGVSNEQF
len: 12; v_gene: TRBV11-2; j_gene: TRBJ2-3; abundance: .; CDR3aa: ASSLELGYGTQY
len: 13; v_gene: TRBV6-6; j_gene: TRBJ1-5; abundance: many; CDR3aa: ASSRQGASGQPQH
len: 12; v_gene: TRBV28; j_gene: TRBJ1-2; abundance: .; CDR3aa: ASSLQDTHYGYT
len: 13; v_gene: TRBV7-2; j_gene: TRBJ2-2; abundance: .; CDR3aa: ASSLDSSSTGELF
len: 14; v_gene: TRBV28; j_gene: TRBJ2-7; abundance: .; CDR3aa: ASSLFSGARSYEQY
len: 9; v_gene: TRBV5-5; j_gene: TRBJ2-7; abundance: .; CDR3aa: ASGQGGEQY
len: 14; v_gene: TRBV28; j_gene: TRBJ1-5; abundance: .; CDR3aa: ASSFLGTGINQPQH
len: 12; v_gene: TRBV18; j_gene: TRBJ2-3; abundance: .; CDR3aa: ASSPGWATDTQY
len: 13; v_gene: TRBV6-6; j_gene: TRBJ2-7; abundance: .; CDR3aa: ASSGSGRNSYEQY
len: 13; v_gene: TRBV7-2; j_gene: TRBJ1-1; abundance: .; CDR3aa: ASSRRQEGSTEAF
len: 12; v_gene: TRBV7-9; j_gene: TRBJ2-5; abundance: many; CDR3aa: ASSLAMARETQY
len: 13; v_gene: TRBV7-9; j_gene: TRBJ2-6; abundance: .; CDR3aa: ASSLWISGANVLT
len: 16; v_gene: TRBV9; j_gene: TRBJ1-4; abundance: .; CDR3aa: ASSVGDTPKTTNEKLF
len: 11; v_gene: TRBV14; j_gene: TRBJ2-5; abundance: .; CDR3aa: ASSQDNKGTQY
len: 13; v_gene: TRBV2; j_gene: TRBJ1-5; abundance: .; CDR3aa: ASSVIPGNNQPQH
len: 15; v_gene: TRBV2; j_gene: TRBJ2-3; abundance: .; CDR3aa: AKPCPQGGGHTDTQY
len: 11; v_gene: TRBV10-1; j_gene: TRBJ1-2; abundance: .; CDR3aa: ASSVSLYYGYT
len: 14; v_gene: TRBV11-2; j_gene: TRBJ2-7; abundance: .; CDR3aa: ASSLGILDLSYEQY
len: 13; v_gene: TRBV19; j_gene: TRBJ1-1; abundance: once; CDR3aa: ASSIREGAGTEAF
len: 15; v_gene: TRBV13; j_gene: TRBJ1-1; abundance: .; CDR3aa: ASSPWTGGFPNTEAF
len: 12; v_gene: TRBV2; j_gene: TRBJ2-5; abundance: .; CDR3aa: ASRVTSATETQY
len: 14; v_gene: TRBV27; j_gene: TRBJ1-1; abundance: .; CDR3aa: ASSKTPAGVRTEAF
len: 10; v_gene: TRBV28; j_gene: TRBJ1-4; abundance: .; CDR3aa: ASSYSTEKLF
len: 13; v_gene: TRBV28; j_gene: TRBJ2-7; abundance: .; CDR3aa: ASSPKGEGSYEQY
len: 12; v_gene: TRBV6-1; j_gene: TRBJ1-2; abundance: .; CDR3aa: ASSEAGGTYGYT
len: 13; v_gene: TRBV2; j_gene: TRBJ1-2; abundance: .; CDR3aa: ASSALAVPNYGYT
len: 12; v_gene: TRBV5-4; j_gene: TRBJ2-7; abundance: .; CDR3aa: ASSLDSGSYEQY
len: 14; v_gene: TRBV30; j_gene: TRBJ2-5; abundance: .; CDR3aa: AWSRLAGRPQETQY
len: 10; v_gene: TRBV29-1; j_gene: .; abundance: .; CDR3aa: SVEGNTYEQY
len: 13; v_gene: TRBV5-1; j_gene: TRBJ2-1; abundance: .; CDR3aa: ASSLQTSGVNEQF
len: 12; v_gene: TRBV7-2; j_gene: TRBJ2-3; abundance: .; CDR3aa: ASSPWTSEDTQY
len: 13; v_gene: TRBV6-5; j_gene: TRBJ2-7; abundance: once; CDR3aa: ASSYFGTGDSEQY
len: 12; v_gene: TRBV28; j_gene: TRBJ2-7; abundance: .; CDR3aa: ASSQGQGLREQY
len: 14; v_gene: TRBV6-5; j_gene: TRBJ2-7; abundance: .; CDR3aa: ASSYSPGLESLEQY
len: 15; v_gene: TRBV28; j_gene: TRBJ2-3; abundance: few; CDR3aa: ASSSISRTGSKDTQY
len: 13; v_gene: TRBV27; j_gene: TRBJ2-3; abundance: .; CDR3aa: ASSLGGISTDTQY
len: 12; v_gene: TRBV4-2; j_gene: TRBJ1-5; abundance: .; CDR3aa: ASSQEWGNQPQH